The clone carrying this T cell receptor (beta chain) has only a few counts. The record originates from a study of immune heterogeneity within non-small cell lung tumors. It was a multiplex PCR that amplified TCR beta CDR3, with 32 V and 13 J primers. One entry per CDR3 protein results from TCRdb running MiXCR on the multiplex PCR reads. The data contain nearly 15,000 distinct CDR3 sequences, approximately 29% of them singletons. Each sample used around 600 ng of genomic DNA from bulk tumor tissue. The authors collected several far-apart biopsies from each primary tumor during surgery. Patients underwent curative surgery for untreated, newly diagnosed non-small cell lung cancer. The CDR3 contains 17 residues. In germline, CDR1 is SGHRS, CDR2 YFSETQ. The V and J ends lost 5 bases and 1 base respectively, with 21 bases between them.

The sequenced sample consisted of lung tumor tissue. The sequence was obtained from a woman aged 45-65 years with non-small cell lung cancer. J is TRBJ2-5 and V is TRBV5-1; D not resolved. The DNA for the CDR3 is TGCGCCAGCAGGTCCGGCATGCTTGCGGCAGGCCAAGAGACCCAGTACTTC. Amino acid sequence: CASRSGMLAAGQETQYF. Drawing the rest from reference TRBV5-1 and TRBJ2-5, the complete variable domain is KAGVTQTPRYLIKTRGQQVTLSCSPISGHRSVSWYQQTPGQGLQFLFEYFSETQRNKGNFPGRFSGRQFSNSRSEMNVSTLELGDSALYLCASRSGMLAAGQETQYFGPGTRLLVL.